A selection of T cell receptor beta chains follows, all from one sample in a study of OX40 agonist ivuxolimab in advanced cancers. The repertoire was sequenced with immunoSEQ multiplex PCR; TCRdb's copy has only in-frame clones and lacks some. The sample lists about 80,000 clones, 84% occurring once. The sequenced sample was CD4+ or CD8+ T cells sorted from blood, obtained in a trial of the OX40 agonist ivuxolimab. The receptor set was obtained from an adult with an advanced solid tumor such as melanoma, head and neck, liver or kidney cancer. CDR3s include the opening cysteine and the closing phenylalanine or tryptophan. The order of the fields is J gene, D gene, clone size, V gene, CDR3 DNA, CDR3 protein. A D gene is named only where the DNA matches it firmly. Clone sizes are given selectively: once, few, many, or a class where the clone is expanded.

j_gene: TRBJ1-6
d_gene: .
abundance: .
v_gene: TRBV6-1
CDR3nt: TGTGCCAGCAGGGGGGAAGGGAAAAATAATTCACCCCTCCACTTT
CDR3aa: CASRGEGKNNSPLHF

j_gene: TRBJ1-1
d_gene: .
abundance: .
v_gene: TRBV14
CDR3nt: TGTGCCAGCAGCCCAGGGTTTGGCACTGAAGCTTTCTTT
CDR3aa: CASSPGFGTEAFF

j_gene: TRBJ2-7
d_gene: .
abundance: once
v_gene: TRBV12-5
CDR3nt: TGTGCTAGTGGTCCCAAATTCTACGAGCAGTACTTC
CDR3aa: CASGPKFYEQYF

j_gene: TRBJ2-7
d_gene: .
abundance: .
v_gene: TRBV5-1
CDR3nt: TGCGCCAGCAACCGAGACAGCTCCTACGAGCAGTACTTC
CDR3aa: CASNRDSSYEQYF

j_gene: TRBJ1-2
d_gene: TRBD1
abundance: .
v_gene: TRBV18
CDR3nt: TGTGCCAGCTCAGACAGGGACGGCAGGCGACCTGGCTACACCTTC
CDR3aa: CASSDRDGRRPGYTF

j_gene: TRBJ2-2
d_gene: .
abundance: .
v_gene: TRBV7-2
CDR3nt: TGTGCCAGCAGCTTACAGGGCAGTTACACCGGGGAGCTGTTTTTT
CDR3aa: CASSLQGSYTGELFF

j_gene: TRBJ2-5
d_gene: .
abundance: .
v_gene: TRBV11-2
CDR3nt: TGTGCCAGCAGCTCCCAGGGGACGTTAGAGACCCAGTACTTC
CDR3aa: CASSSQGTLETQYF

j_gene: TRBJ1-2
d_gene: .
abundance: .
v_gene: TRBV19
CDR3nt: TGTGCCAGTAGTATAGGAGGGATTCGGGGCTACACCTTC
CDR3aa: CASSIGGIRGYTF

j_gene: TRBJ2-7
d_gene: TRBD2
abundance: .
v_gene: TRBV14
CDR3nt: TGTGCCAGCAGCCCAGTCGCGGGAGGCCTCAGCGAGCAGTACTTC
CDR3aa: CASSPVAGGLSEQYF

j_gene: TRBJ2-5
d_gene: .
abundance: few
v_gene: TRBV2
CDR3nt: TGTGCCAGCACCTTTAGGGGATGGGGCCAAGAGACCCAGTACTTC
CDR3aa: CASTFRGWGQETQYF

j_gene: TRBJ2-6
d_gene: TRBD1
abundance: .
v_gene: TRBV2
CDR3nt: TGTGCCACCCACTCGGACAGGGGATTTTCTGGGGCCAACGTCCTGACTTTC
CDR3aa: CATHSDRGFSGANVLTF

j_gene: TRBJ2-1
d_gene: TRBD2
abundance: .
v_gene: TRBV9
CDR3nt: TGTGCCAGCAGCCTTAGCGGGAGCCAGTACAATGAGCAGTTCTTC
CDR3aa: CASSLSGSQYNEQFF

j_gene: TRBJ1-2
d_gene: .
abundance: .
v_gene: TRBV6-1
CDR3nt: TGTGCCAGCCGCGGGAGGGGTGATGGCTACACCTTC
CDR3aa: CASRGRGDGYTF

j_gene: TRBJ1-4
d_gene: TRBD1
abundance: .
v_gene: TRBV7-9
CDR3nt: TGTGCCAGCAGCTTAAACCAGGGGGCTAATGAAAAACTGTTTTTT
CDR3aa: CASSLNQGANEKLFF

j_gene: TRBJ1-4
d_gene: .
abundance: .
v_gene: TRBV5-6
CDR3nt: TGTGCCAGCAGCTTGAGGCGGGCAGGGGAAAAACTGTTTTTT
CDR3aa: CASSLRRAGEKLFF

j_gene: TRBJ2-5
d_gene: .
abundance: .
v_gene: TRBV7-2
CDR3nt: TGTGCCAGCAGCTACCAAGAGACCCAGTACTTC
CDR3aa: CASSYQETQYF

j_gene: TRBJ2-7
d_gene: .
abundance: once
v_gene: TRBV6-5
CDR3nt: TGTGCCAGCAGTTGGTTTAAGGGGCCATACGAGCAGTACTTC
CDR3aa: CASSWFKGPYEQYF

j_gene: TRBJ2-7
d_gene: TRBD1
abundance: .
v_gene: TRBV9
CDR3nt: TGTGCCAGCAGCGCGCTAAGGTGGAGACAGGGGTCCTACGAGCAGTACTTC
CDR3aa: CASSALRWRQGSYEQYF

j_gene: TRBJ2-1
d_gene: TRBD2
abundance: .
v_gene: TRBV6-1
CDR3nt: TGTGCCAGCAGTGAAGTCGGCGGGAGGGCCCTCTTGGGTGAGCAGTTCTTC
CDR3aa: CASSEVGGRALLGEQFF

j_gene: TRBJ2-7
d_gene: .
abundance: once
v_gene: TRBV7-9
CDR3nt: TGTGCCAGCAGCTTAGCGGGGGACGCCGCGGGCTACGAGCAGTACTTC
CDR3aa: CASSLAGDAAGYEQYF

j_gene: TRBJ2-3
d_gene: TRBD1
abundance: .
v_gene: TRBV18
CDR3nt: TGTGCCAGCTCACGGGACAGCCTCGACACAGATACGCAGTATTTT
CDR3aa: CASSRDSLDTDTQYF

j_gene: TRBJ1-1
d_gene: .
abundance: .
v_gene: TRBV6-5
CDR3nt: TGTGCCAGCAGTTTCTTACTAAGTAGGACTGAAGCTTTCTTT
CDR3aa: CASSFLLSRTEAFF

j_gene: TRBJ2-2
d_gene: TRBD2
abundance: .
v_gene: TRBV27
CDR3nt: TGTGCCAGCAGTCTACGGCTAGCGGGAGTGGGCGGGGAGCTGTTTTTT
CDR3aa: CASSLRLAGVGGELFF

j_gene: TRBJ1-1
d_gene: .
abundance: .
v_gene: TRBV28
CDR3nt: TGTGCCAGCAGTTTTTTGGGCGGACTGAACACTGAAGCTTTCTTT
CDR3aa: CASSFLGGLNTEAFF

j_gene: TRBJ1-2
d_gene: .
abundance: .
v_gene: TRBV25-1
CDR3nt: TGTGCCAGCCACGATGACAGTAACTATGGCTACACCTTC
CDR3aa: CASHDDSNYGYTF

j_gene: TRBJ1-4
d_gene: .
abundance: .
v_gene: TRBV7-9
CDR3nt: TGTGCCAGCAGCTTCGGGGGGACTAATGAAAAACTGTTTTTT
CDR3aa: CASSFGGTNEKLFF

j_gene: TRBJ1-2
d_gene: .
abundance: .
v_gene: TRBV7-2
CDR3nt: TGTGCCAGCAGCTTAGATGGTCGGGGGGCGCATGGCTACACCTTC
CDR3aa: CASSLDGRGAHGYTF

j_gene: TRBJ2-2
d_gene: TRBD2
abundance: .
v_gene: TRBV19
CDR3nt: TGTGCCAGTAGTACCAGCGGGAGGGCCGTTGACACCGGGGAGCTGTTTTTT
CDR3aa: CASSTSGRAVDTGELFF

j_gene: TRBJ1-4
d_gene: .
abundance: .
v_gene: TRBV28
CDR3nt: TGTGCCAGCAGTTGGACCAGGGTGAGCGAAAAACTGTTTTTT
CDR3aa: CASSWTRVSEKLFF

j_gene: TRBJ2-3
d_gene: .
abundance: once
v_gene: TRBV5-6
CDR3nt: TGTGCCAGCAGCTTGGCCGCAGATACGCAGTATTTT
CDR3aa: CASSLAADTQYF

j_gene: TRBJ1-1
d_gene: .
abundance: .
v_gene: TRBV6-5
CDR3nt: TGTGCCAGCAGTTACTCGGTCACAGCGAACACTGAAGCTTTCTTT
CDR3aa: CASSYSVTANTEAFF

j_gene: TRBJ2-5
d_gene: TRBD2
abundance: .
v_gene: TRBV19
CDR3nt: TGTGCCAGTAGTATAGGTAGCGGGAGCTTCCAAGAGACCCAGTACTTC
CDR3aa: CASSIGSGSFQETQYF

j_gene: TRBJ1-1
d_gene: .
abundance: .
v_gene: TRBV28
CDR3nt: TGTGCCAGCATCCTGAATGGGGGAGGTTTAGGTGAAGCTTTCTTT
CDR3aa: CASILNGGGLGEAFF

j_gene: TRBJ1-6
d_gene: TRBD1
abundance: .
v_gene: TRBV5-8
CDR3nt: TGTGCCAGCAGCTTCAGGACAGGGGCAAATAATTCACCCCTCCACTTT
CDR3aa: CASSFRTGANNSPLHF

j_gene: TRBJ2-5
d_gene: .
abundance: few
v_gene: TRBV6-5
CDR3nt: TGTGCCGTCTTTGGGGGAGCACAAGAGACCCAGTACTTC
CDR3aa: CAVFGGAQETQYF

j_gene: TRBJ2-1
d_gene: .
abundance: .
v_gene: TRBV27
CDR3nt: TGTGCCAGCAGTTTGGGGCAGGGCACCAGCCATGAGCAGTTCTTC
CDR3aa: CASSLGQGTSHEQFF

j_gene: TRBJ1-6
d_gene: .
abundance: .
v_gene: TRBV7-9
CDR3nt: TGTGCCAGCAGCTCGGAGGGGCTCAATTCACCCCTCCACTTT
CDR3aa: CASSSEGLNSPLHF

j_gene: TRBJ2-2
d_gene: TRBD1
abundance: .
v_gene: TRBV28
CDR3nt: TGTGCCAGCAGCTATTCCGACAGGGGGCGAACCGGGGAGCTGTTTTTT
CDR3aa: CASSYSDRGRTGELFF

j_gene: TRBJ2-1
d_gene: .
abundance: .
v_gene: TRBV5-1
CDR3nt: TGCGCCAGCAGCTTGGCCGGTAACAATGAGCAGTTCTTC
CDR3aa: CASSLAGNNEQFF

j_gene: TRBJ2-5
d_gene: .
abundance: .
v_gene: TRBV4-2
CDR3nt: TGTGCCAGCAGCCAAGGTACTCGAAAAGAGACCCAGTACTTC
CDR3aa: CASSQGTRKETQYF

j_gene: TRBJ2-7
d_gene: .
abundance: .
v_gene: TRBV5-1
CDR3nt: TGCGCCAGCAGCCATCGAAGGGGGGTTAACTACGAGCAGTACTTC
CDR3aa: CASSHRRGVNYEQYF

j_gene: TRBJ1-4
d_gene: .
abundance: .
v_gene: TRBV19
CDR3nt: TGTGCCAGTAGTGCCCTATTTGCAACTAATGAAAAACTGTTTTTT
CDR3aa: CASSALFATNEKLFF

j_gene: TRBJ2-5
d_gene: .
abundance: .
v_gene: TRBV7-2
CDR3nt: TGTGCCAGCAGCTACTCGGGAGCCGAGGGGACCCAGTACTTC
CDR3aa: CASSYSGAEGTQYF

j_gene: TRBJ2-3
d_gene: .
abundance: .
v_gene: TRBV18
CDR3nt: TGTGCCAGCTCACGGGACACTATTAGCACAGATACGCAGTATTTT
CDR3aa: CASSRDTISTDTQYF

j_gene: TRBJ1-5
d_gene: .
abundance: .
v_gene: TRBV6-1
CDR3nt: TGTGCCAGCAGTGAATTTCGGGACCAGCCCCAGCATTTT
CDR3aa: CASSEFRDQPQHF

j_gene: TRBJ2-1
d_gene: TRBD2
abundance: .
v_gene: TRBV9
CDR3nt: TGTGCCAGCAGTCCCGCGGGGGACTACTACAATGAGCAGTTCTTC
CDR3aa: CASSPAGDYYNEQFF

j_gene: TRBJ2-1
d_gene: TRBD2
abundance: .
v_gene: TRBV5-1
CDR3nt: TGCGCCAGCAGCCCCGGGACTAGCGGGGGGGGATCCTCCTACAATGAGCAGTTCTTC
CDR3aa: CASSPGTSGGGSSYNEQFF

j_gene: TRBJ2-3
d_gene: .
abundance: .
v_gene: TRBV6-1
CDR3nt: TGTGCCAGCAGTGAAGCGTCCTCTCCGGGAGAGTTTTTCGATACGCAGTATTTT
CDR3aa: CASSEASSPGEFFDTQYF

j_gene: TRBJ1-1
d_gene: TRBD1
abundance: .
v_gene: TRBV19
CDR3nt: TGTGCCAGTACCTCCCAGGGGGCTAGTGACACTGAAGCTTTCTTT
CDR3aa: CASTSQGASDTEAFF

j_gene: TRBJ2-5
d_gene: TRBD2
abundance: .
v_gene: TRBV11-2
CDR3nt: TGTGCCAGCAGCTTAAGGCCTAGCGGGGGTGCTAAGTACTTC
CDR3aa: CASSLRPSGGAKYF

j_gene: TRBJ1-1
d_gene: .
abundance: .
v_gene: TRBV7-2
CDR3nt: TGTGCCAGCAGCTTAGTGGGGGTCGGGGGCACTGAAGCTTTCTTT
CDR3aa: CASSLVGVGGTEAFF

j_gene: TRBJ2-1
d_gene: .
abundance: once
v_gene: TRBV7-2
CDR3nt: TGTGCCAGCAGCTCCACCCCCGGGGTGGAGTTCTTC
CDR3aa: CASSSTPGVEFF

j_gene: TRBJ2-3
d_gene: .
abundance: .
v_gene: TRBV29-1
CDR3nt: TGCAGCGTGAAGCGTTCGGGGGGCCGCACAGATACGCAGTATTTT
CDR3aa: CSVKRSGGRTDTQYF

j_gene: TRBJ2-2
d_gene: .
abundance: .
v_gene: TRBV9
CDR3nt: TGTGCCAGCAGCGGCCGACTAGGGAACACCGGGGAGCTGTTTTTT
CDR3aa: CASSGRLGNTGELFF

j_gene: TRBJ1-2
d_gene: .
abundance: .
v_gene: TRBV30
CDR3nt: TGTGCCTGGAGTCGGGACCGACTCTATGGCTACACCTTC
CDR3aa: CAWSRDRLYGYTF